Shown below are 2 T cell receptor beta chains from a single sample sequenced in a study of cytomegalovirus exposure and HLA in healthy donors. The PCR was carried out with 60 Vbeta primers and 13 Jbeta primers. Repertoires were generated with immunoSEQ multiplex PCR, while TCRdb's copy carries only in-frame clones and drops some. The sample has approximately 100,000 clones; about 76% are singletons. The material sequenced was PBMCs. Source of these receptors: a man aged 35-49 years in good health and CMV-seronegative.

This rearrangement joins TRBV5-4 to TRBJ1-1; 8 positions agree with TRBD1. The germline V gene encodes CDR1 SGHNT and CDR2 YYREEE (reference sequence). The CDR3 totals 17 residues. The trim removed 1 base at V and 3 bases at J, leaving 11 bases unmatched. CDR3 coding DNA: TGTGCCAGCAGCTTGATCCAGGGGGCTTGGGAGGACACTGAAGCTTTCTTT. It translates to CASSLIQGAWEDTEAFF.

The chain couples TRBV5-1 to TRBJ2-2; 14 bases align to TRBD2. In germline, CDR1 is SGHRS, CDR2 YFSETQ. V dropped 6 bases and J dropped 6; count of bases not matched to a gene: 7. This CDR3 has 16 residues. The CDR3 DNA follows: TGCGCCAGCACCCCAAGACTAGCGGGGGGGTCCGGGGAGCTGTTTTTT. Protein product: CASTPRLAGGSGELFF.